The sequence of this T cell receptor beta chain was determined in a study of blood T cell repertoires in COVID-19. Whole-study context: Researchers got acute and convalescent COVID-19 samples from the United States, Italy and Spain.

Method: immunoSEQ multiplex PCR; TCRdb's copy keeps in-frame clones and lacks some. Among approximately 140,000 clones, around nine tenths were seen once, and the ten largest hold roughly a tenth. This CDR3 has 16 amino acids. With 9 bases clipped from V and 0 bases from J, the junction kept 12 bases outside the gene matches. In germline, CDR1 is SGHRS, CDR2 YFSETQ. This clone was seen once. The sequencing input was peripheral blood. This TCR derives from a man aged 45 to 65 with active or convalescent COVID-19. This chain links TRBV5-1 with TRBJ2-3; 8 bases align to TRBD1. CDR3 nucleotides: TGCGCCACCGGGGCTGGGACAGGTCTAAGCACAGATACGCAGTATTTT. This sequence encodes CATGAGTGLSTDTQYF.